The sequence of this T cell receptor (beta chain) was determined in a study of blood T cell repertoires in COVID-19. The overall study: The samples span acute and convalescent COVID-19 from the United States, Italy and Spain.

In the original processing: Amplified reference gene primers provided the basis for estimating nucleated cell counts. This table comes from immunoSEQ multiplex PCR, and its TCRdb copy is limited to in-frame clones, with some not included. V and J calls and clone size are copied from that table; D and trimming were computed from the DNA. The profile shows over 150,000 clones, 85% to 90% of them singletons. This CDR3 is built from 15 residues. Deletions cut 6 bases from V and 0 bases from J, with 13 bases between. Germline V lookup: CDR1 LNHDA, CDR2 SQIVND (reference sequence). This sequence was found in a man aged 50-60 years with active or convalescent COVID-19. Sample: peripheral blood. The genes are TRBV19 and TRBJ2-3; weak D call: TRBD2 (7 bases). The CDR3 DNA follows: TGTGCCAGTAGCGCGGGGGCAGATAGCACAGATACGCAGTATTTT. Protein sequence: CASSAGADSTDTQYF.